A selection of T cell receptor beta chains follows, all from one sample in a study of cytomegalovirus exposure and HLA in healthy donors. The assay was immunoSEQ multiplex PCR, and TCRdb's table has in-frame clones only and misses some. This table has roughly 150,000 clones, 75% appearing once. Specimen: PBMCs. The receptors were gathered from a man aged 25 to 45 in good health and CMV-seronegative. Each CDR3 is given with its conserved first and last residue. Fields, in order: clone size, D gene, V gene, J gene, CDR3 DNA, CDR3 protein. The D gene is left open where the match is weak. Size tells how often a clone was seen (once, few, many) or the class of an expanded clone, and some rows leave it out.

>once|TRBD1|TRBV19|TRBJ1-2
TGTGCCAGTAGTCCACAGGGGGCCTATGGCTACACCTTC
CASSPQGAYGYTF
>-|TRBD1|TRBV28|TRBJ1-1
TGTGCCAGTCTCGCGACAGGGTCATATACTGAAGCTCTCTTT
CASLATGSYTEALF
>-|TRBD1|TRBV2|TRBJ1-6
TGTGCCAGCAGTGAGGACAGGTCCAATTCACCCCTCCACTTT
CASSEDRSNSPLHF
>-|TRBD2|TRBV18|TRBJ2-7
TGTGCCAGCTCACCTATGACTAGCAGAGACGACTACGAGCAGTACTTC
CASSPMTSRDDYEQYF
>-|-|TRBV2|TRBJ1-1
TGTGCCAGCAGACAGGGAAACACTGAAGCTTTCTTT
CASRQGNTEAFF
>-|-|TRBV5-4|TRBJ1-1
TGTGCCACCTCTACCCGTAGGGGAATGAACACTGAAGCTTTCTTT
CATSTRRGMNTEAFF
>once|-|TRBV27|TRBJ2-5
TGTGCCAGCAGTTTAAGGGAGCACTTCGCCAAAGAGACCCAGTACTTC
CASSLREHFAKETQYF
>medium-sized|TRBD1|TRBV5-4|TRBJ2-7
TGTGCCAGCAGGGAGAGAGGGGGCCCCTCCGAGCAGTACTTC
CASRERGGPSEQYF
>once|-|TRBV28|TRBJ1-5
TGTGCCAGCAGTTCACACCTCTCGACAAAGAATCAGCCCCAGCATTTT
CASSSHLSTKNQPQHF
>few|-|TRBV6-4|TRBJ2-1
TGTGCCAGCAGTGACTCCCAGCCTAGCAACGAGCAGTTCTTC
CASSDSQPSNEQFF
>-|-|TRBV28|TRBJ2-1
TGTGCCAGCAGTTTAAACTCCGAGCAGTTCTTC
CASSLNSEQFF
>-|TRBD1|TRBV19|TRBJ1-5
TGTGCCAGTAGTATTTACGACAGGGGAGATCAGCCCCAGCATTTT
CASSIYDRGDQPQHF
>-|TRBD1|TRBV6-5|TRBJ1-2
TGTGCCAGCAACTGGGGTCCGACAGGGATCGATGGCTACACCTTC
CASNWGPTGIDGYTF
>-|-|TRBV5-1|TRBJ2-2
TGCGCCAGCAGTTGGGGAGGCGAGGGTAACGGCGGGGAGCTGTTTTTT
CASSWGGEGNGGELFF
>-|TRBD1|TRBV9|TRBJ1-2
TGTGCCAGCAGCCTGACAGGGCAAGTAAACAACTATGGCTACACCTTC
CASSLTGQVNNYGYTF
>few|TRBD1|TRBV25-1|TRBJ2-3
TGTGCCAGCAGTGACCCACAGGGGCCTAGCACAGATACGCAGTATTTT
CASSDPQGPSTDTQYF
>-|-|TRBV5-5|TRBJ1-1
TGTGCCAGCAGCTTGCAGCCACAGGCGAACACTGAAGCTTTCTTT
CASSLQPQANTEAFF
>once|TRBD1|TRBV28|TRBJ2-5
TGTGCCAGCAGTGACGAACGGGACAGGGGGTCGGAGACCCAGTACTTC
CASSDERDRGSETQYF
>-|-|TRBV4-1|TRBJ1-5
TGCGCCAGCAGCCAAGATGGGGGGTCTCAGCCCCAGCATTTT
CASSQDGGSQPQHF
>-|-|TRBV28|TRBJ1-1
TGTGCCAGCAGATTACAGGGCTACACTGAAGCTTTCTTT
CASRLQGYTEAFF
>-|-|TRBV4-2|TRBJ2-7
TGTGCCAGCAGCCCAGGGGGGAGCTCCTACGAGCAGTACTTC
CASSPGGSSYEQYF
>-|-|TRBV6-5|TRBJ2-7
TGTGCCAGCAGGATTAGCTTCTACGAGCAGTACTTC
CASRISFYEQYF
>-|-|TRBV7-8|TRBJ2-3
TGTGCCAGCGCCCCTAGCCGCATGGGGGATACGCAGTATTTT
CASAPSRMGDTQYF
>-|-|TRBV27|TRBJ1-4
TGTGCCAGCAGTTTGCAGGGAACTAATGAAAAACTGTTTTTT
CASSLQGTNEKLFF
>once|TRBD2|TRBV2|TRBJ2-7
TGTGCCAGCAGTTCACTATTTAGACTAGCGACAAGCTCCTACGAGCAGTACTTC
CASSSLFRLATSSYEQYF
>once|TRBD1|TRBV5-6|TRBJ2-5
TGTGCCAGCAGCAAATTGGGACAGGGGAAAGAGACCCAGTACTTC
CASSKLGQGKETQYF